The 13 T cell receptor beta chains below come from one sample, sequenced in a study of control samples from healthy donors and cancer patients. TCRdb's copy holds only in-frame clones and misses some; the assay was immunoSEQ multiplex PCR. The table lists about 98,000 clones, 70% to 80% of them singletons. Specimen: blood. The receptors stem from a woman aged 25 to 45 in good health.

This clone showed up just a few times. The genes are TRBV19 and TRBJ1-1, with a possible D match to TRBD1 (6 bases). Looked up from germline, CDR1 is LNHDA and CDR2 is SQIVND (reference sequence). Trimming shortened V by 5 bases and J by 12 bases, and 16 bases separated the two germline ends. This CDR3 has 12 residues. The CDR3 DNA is TGTGCCAGTAGTCCCGCCCAGGGGTCGACTTTCTTT. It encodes CASSPAQGSTFF.

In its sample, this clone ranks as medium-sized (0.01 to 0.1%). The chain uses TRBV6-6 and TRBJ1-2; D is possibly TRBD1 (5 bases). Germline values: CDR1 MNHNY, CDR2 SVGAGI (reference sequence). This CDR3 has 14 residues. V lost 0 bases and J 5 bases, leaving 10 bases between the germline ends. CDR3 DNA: TGTGCCAGCAGTTACTCTGGGACCACTTATGGCTACACCTTC. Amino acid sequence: CASSYSGTTYGYTF.

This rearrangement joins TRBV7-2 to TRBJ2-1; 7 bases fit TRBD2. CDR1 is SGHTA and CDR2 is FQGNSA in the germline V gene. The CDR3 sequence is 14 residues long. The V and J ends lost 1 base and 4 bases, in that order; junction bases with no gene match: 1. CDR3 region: CASSLGGGYNEQFF. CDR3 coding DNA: TGTGCCAGCAGCTTAGGGGGGGGTTACAATGAGCAGTTCTTC.

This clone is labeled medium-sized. For the CDR3, the DNA is TGTGCCAGCAGCCCCGGCGGCGGGGCCAACGTCCTGACTTTC. Its protein is CASSPGGGANVLTF. The chain has TRBV7-9 and TRBJ2-6; D remains ambiguous. Germline CDR1 SEHNR, CDR2 FQNEAQ (reference sequence). V lost 5 bases, J lost 4 bases, and 9 bases lay in between. The CDR3 loop spans 14 amino acids.

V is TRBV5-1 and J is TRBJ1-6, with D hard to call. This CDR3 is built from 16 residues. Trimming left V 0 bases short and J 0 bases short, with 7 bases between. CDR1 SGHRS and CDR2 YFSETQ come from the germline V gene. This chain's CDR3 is CASSLGGSSYNSPLHF. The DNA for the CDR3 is TGCGCCAGCAGCTTGGGTGGCAGCTCCTATAATTCACCCCTCCACTTT.

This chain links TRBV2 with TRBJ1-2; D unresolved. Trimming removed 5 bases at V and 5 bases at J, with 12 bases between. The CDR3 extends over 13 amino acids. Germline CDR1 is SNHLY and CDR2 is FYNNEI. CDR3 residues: CASSSGLSYGYTF. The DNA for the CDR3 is TGTGCCAGCAGTTCGGGCCTTAGTTATGGCTACACCTTC.

The CDR3 DNA is TGTGCCAGCAGCGCCAGGACAGGGGGTTCCTACGAGCAGTACTTC. Its protein product is CASSARTGGSYEQYF. V gene TRBV9 combines with J gene TRBJ2-7; 10 bases map to TRBD1. V gave up 3 bases and J gave up 1 base; unmatched junction bases: 4. The CDR3 sequence is 15 residues long. Per the germline V gene, CDR1 is SGDLS and CDR2 is YYNGEE.

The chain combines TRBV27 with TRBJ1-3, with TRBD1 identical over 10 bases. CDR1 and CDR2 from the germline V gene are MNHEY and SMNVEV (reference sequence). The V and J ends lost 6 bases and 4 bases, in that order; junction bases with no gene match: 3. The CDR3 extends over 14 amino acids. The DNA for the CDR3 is TGTGCCAGCAGGGGGACAGGGGCGGGAAACACCATATATTTT. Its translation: CASRGTGAGNTIYF.

Here the CDR3 reads CARSSRAVYSNQPQHF. For the CDR3, the DNA is TGTGCCAGGTCCTCGAGGGCGGTATATAGCAATCAGCCCCAGCATTTT. This rearrangement joins TRBV2 to TRBJ1-5; D is unclear. This CDR3 spans 16 amino acids. Germline loops: CDR1 SNHLY, CDR2 FYNNEI. V was pared by 9 bases and J by 0 bases, with 18 bases between.

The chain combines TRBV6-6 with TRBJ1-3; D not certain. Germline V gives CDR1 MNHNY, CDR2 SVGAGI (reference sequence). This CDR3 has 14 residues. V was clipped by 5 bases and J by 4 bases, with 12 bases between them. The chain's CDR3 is CASSGPWQGNTIYF. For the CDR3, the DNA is TGTGCCAGCAGTGGGCCGTGGCAAGGAAACACCATATATTTT.

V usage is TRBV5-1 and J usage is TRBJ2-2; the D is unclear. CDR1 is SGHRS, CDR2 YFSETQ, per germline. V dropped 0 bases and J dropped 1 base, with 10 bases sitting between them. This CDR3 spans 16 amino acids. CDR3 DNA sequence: TGCGCCAGCAGCTTGGTTGTAGGGAAGAACACCGGGGAGCTGTTTTTT. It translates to CASSLVVGKNTGELFF.

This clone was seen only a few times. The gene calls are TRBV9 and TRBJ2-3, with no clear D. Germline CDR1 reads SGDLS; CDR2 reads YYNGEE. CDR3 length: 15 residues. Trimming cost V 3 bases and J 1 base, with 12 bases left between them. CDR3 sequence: CASSASPDGTDTQYF. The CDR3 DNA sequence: TGTGCCAGCAGCGCCTCCCCGGACGGCACAGATACGCAGTATTTT.

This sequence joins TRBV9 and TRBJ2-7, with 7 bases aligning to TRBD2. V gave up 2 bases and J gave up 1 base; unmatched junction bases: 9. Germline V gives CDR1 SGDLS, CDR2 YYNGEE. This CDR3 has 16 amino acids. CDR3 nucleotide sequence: TGTGCCAGCAGCGTCCAAAGCGACGGGGGGTCCTACGAGCAGTACTTC. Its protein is CASSVQSDGGSYEQYF.